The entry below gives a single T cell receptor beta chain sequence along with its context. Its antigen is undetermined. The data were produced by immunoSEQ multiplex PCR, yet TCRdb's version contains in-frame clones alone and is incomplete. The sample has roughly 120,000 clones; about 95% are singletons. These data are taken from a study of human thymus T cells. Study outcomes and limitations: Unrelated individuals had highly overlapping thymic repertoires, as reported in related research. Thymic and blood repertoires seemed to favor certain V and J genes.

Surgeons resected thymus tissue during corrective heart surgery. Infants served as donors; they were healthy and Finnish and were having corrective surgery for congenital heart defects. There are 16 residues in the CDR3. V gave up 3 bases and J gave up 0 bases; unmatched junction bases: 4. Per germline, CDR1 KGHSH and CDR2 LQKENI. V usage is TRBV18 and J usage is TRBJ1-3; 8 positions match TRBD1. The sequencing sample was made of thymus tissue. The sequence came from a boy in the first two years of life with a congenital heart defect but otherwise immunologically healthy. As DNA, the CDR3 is TGTGCCAGCTCACCCGGACAGGGCGGCTCTGGAAACACCATATATTTT. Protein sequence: CASSPGQGGSGNTIYF.